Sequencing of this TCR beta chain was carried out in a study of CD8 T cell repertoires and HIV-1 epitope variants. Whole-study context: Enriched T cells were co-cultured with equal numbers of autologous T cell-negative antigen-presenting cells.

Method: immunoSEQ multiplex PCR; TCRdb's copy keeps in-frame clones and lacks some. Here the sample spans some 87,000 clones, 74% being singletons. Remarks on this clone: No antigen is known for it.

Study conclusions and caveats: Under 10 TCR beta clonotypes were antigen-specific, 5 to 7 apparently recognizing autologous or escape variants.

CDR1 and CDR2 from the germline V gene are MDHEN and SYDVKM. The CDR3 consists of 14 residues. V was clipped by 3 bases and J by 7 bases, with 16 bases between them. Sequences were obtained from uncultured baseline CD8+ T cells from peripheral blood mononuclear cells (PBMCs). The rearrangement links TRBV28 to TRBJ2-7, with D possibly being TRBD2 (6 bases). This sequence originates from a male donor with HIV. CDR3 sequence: CASSLGGGSWEQYF. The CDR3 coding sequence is TGTGCCAGCAGTTTGGGGGGAGGCTCCTGGGAGCAGTACTTC.